This T cell receptor beta chain was obtained from a study of T-cell memory formation after mild COVID-19. Overall study: Largely donor-specific TCR clusters were found. Study-wide points: A subset of responding clones appeared in pre-infection memory, suggesting cross-reactive memory joined.

TCRdb independently ran MiXCR on the 5' RACE reads; one entry per CDR3 protein. Seen here are 300,000 or so distinct CDR3 sequences, roughly 17% observed once, and the top ten hold 20% to 25%. This clonotype was seen repeatedly, ten times or more. Its matching antigen is unknown. The junction differs from germline at one of its ends, possibly a read error. The V gene's germline CDR1 is SNHLY and CDR2 FYNNEI. The CDR3 has 15 residues. The receptor was isolated from a young man who had mild COVID-19 (a few samples of this study predate the infection). Cell type and time point are not known. Sequencing was performed on PBMCs or a T cell subset sorted from them (not recorded which). V usage is TRBV2 and J usage is TRBJ1-4; 8 bases agree with TRBD1. CDR3: CASSRDRGTDEKLFF. The DNA for the CDR3 is TGTGCCAGCAGTAGAGACAGGGGAACTGATGAAAAACTGTTTTTT.